The 25 T cell receptor beta chains below were found in one sample sequenced in a study of beta chain features in type 1 diabetes. cDNA synthesis used the whole RNA isolate, giving expressed TCRB sequences. Clones were sequenced by immunoSEQ multiplex PCR, and TCRdb holds only the in-frame ones, with some missing. This sample has approximately 6,100 clones, with 70% to 75% found just once. The sample comprised Tregs from blood. All receptors derive from a man aged 18-30 years in good health.

The chain has TRBV25-1 and TRBJ2-5, with D hard to call. CDR3 size: 16 residues. V was clipped by 0 bases and J by 2 bases, with 13 bases between them. Germline V lookup: CDR1 MGHDK, CDR2 SYGVNS. The CDR3 reads CASSEYGGPKQETQYF. The CDR3 DNA follows: TGTGCCAGCAGTGAATATGGTGGCCCCAAGCAAGAGACCCAGTACTTC. Full variable domain (rest looked up from reference TRBV25-1 and TRBJ2-5): EADIYQTPRYLVIGTGKKITLECSQTMGHDKMYWYQQDPGMELHLIHYSYGVNSTEKGDLSSESTVSRIRTEHFPLTLESARPSHTSQYLCASSEYGGPKQETQYFGPGTRLLVL.

The chain is built from TRBV4-1 and TRBJ2-4; TRBD1 matches 7 bases. CDR3 length equals 14 residues. CDR1 and CDR2 from the germline V gene are MGHRA and YSYEKL. Trimming took 3 bases from V and 8 from J; bases not matched to a gene: 7. CDR3 nucleotides: TGCGCCAGCAGCCAGGGACAGTTGGATGACATTCAGTACTTC. Translated, it gives CASSQGQLDDIQYF.

V usage is TRBV30 and J usage is TRBJ2-5; tentatively, D is TRBD2 (5 bases). Between the trimmed V and J ends, which lost 5 bases and 6 bases, there was a span of 10 bases. The germline V gene encodes CDR1 GTSNPN and CDR2 SVGIG (reference sequence). The CDR3 sequence is 11 residues long. CDR3 in amino acids: CAWGRGKTQYF. The CDR3 region has the DNA TGTGCCTGGGGACGGGGAAAGACCCAGTACTTC.

The CDR3 DNA reads as TGTGCCAGCAGCCGGACAGGGGAAGAGACCCAGTACTTC. Protein: CASSRTGEETQYF. The rearrangement joins TRBV28 to TRBJ2-5; 9 nucleotides agree with TRBD1. With V trimmed by 6 bases and J by 3 bases, 2 bases remained unmatched. The CDR3 totals 13 residues. Germline V gene sequence: CDR1 MDHEN, CDR2 SYDVKM.

This chain links TRBV7-2 with TRBJ2-3, with 7 bases fitting TRBD2. The CDR3 totals 14 residues. The V gene end was trimmed by 1 base and the J gene end by 10 bases; junction bases not matched to a gene: 8. Germline V gene lookup returns CDR1 SGHTA and CDR2 FQGNSA. The CDR3 protein is CASSLGLADLAQYF. The CDR3 DNA is TGTGCCAGCAGCTTAGGGCTAGCGGACCTTGCGCAGTATTTT.

This clone occurred once. The V call is TRBV29-1, the J call TRBJ2-2, with a possible D match to TRBD2 (5 bases). The CDR3 totals 14 residues. Germline V CDR1 and CDR2: SQVTM, ANQGSEA. Trimming shortened V by 7 bases and J by 4 bases, and 16 bases separated the two germline ends. The CDR3 sequence is CSARTLLLTGELFF. The CDR3 region has the DNA TGCAGCGCCAGGACTTTACTCCTCACCGGGGAGCTGTTTTTT.

This chain connects TRBV7-2 to TRBJ2-3, with unresolved D. The CDR3 consists of 16 residues. V was shortened by 5 bases and J by 0 bases, with 15 bases between the two germline ends. In germline, CDR1 is SGHTA, CDR2 FQGNSA. In DNA form, the CDR3 reads TGTGCCAGCAGCCTACAAGCGACCTCTAGCACAGATACGCAGTATTTT. Residues: CASSLQATSSTDTQYF.

The V gene is TRBV5-1, the J gene TRBJ2-7, with TRBD1 matching 9 bases. This CDR3 has 13 amino acids. With V trimmed by 4 bases and J by 6 bases, 5 bases remained unmatched. CDR1 SGHRS and CDR2 YFSETQ come from the germline V gene. The CDR3 region has the DNA TGCGCCAGCAGCGGGGGACAGGGAGGCGAGCAGTACTTC. Amino acids: CASSGGQGGEQYF.

The V call is TRBV5-1, the J call TRBJ2-7; D is perhaps TRBD1 (6 bases). Trimming took off 4 bases at V and 4 bases at J, with 21 bases between the two ends. From germline, CDR1 is SGHRS and CDR2 YFSETQ. The CDR3 length is 16 residues. CDR3 coding DNA: TGCGCCAGCAGCCTCGGGGACATTCCACGATATTACGAGCAGTACTTC. Amino acids: CASSLGDIPRYYEQYF.

This chain connects TRBV5-1 to TRBJ1-5; D unclear. V was pared by 2 bases and J by 2 bases, with 8 bases between. Germline CDR1 is SGHRS and CDR2 is YFSETQ. The CDR3 is made up of 14 amino acids. This CDR3 reads CASSFDWGNQPQHF. The CDR3 nucleotides read TGCGCCAGCAGCTTCGACTGGGGCAATCAGCCCCAGCATTTT.

The rearrangement uses TRBV4-2 and TRBJ2-7; 12 positions agree with TRBD2. Losses at the gene ends were 3 bases for V and 6 bases for J; bases not matched to a gene: 9. The CDR3 is 16 residues long. From germline, CDR1 is LGHNA and CDR2 YNFKEQ. The CDR3 sequence is CASSQETSGGPREQYF. The CDR3 region has the DNA TGTGCCAGCAGCCAGGAAACTAGCGGGGGGCCCCGCGAGCAGTACTTC.

The chain links TRBV28 to TRBJ2-1, with TRBD2 matching over 9 bases. The CDR3 spans 17 residues. CDR1 MDHEN and CDR2 SYDVKM come from the germline V gene. Unmatched junction bases numbered 10, after V lost 7 bases and J lost 0 bases. CDR3 bases: TGTGCCAGCACCTCAGCCGGGACTAGCCACTCCTACAATGAGCAGTTCTTC. Encoded protein: CASTSAGTSHSYNEQFF.

This chain connects TRBV7-9 to TRBJ2-5, with 14 bases lining up with TRBD2. Germline lookup yields CDR1 SEHNR and CDR2 FQNEAQ (reference sequence). This CDR3 comprises 18 residues. With V trimmed by 4 bases and J by 2 bases, 9 bases remained unmatched. CDR3 region: CASSWGLAGVLEQETQYF. The CDR3 coding sequence is TGTGCCAGCAGCTGGGGACTAGCGGGGGTGCTAGAACAAGAGACCCAGTACTTC.

This clone was counted only a few times. The gene calls are TRBV7-8 and TRBJ2-7; weak D call: TRBD1 (5 bases). Between the trimmed V and J ends, which lost 6 bases and 3 bases, there was a span of 15 bases. Germline CDR1 reads SGHVS; CDR2 reads FQNEAQ. The CDR3 is made up of 14 amino acids. This CDR3 is CASSWGANFYEQYF. The CDR3 bases are TGTGCCAGCAGTTGGGGCGCGAACTTCTACGAGCAGTACTTC.

The chain has TRBV7-3 and TRBJ1-6, with D maybe TRBD1 (5 bases). The CDR3 contains 14 residues. V lost 2 bases to trimming and J lost 7 bases, with 9 bases between them. Germline CDR1 and CDR2: SGHTA and FQGTGA. The CDR3 spells CASSLAGYNSPLHF. CDR3 DNA sequence: TGTGCCAGCAGCTTAGCAGGGTACAATTCACCCCTCCACTTT. The full variable domain, its missing parts supplied by reference TRBV7-3 and TRBJ1-6, is GAGVSQTPSNKVTEKGKYVELRCDPISGHTALYWYRQSLGQGPEFLIYFQGTGAADDSGLPNDRFFAVRPEGSVSTLKIQRTERGDSAVYLCASSLAGYNSPLHFGNGTRLTVT.

This clone was detected a few times. J is TRBJ2-7 and V is TRBV5-1, with D maybe TRBD1 (6 bases). V was cut by 4 bases and J by 6 bases, with 17 bases left in between. This CDR3 spans 14 amino acids. Germline V lookup: CDR1 SGHRS, CDR2 YFSETQ. Here the CDR3 reads CASSPGHLEGEQYF. As DNA, the CDR3 is TGCGCCAGCAGCCCGGGACACCTCGAGGGCGAGCAGTACTTC.

The chain has TRBV25-1 and TRBJ2-2; maybe TRBD2 (6 bases). V gave up 1 base and J gave up 4 bases, with 13 bases separating them. CDR1 is MGHDK and CDR2 is SYGVNS in the germline V gene. The CDR3 spans 16 residues. The CDR3 DNA is TGTGCCAGCAGTGAATCCGGGGGATGGGGCACCGGGGAGCTGTTTTTT. It encodes CASSESGGWGTGELFF. The full variable domain, its missing parts supplied by reference TRBV25-1 and TRBJ2-2, is EADIYQTPRYLVIGTGKKITLECSQTMGHDKMYWYQQDPGMELHLIHYSYGVNSTEKGDLSSESTVSRIRTEHFPLTLESARPSHTSQYLCASSESGGWGTGELFFGEGSRLTVL.

V usage is TRBV7-2 and J usage is TRBJ2-5, with D possibly being TRBD1 (7 bases). The CDR3 runs 14 residues. V lost 5 bases, J lost 5 bases, and 15 bases lay in between. Germline CDR1 reads SGHTA; CDR2 reads FQGNSA. CDR3 nucleotides: TGTGCCAGCAGCCCCGGGAGCAGGGGGGAGACCCAGTACTTC. Protein product: CASSPGSRGETQYF.

This clone has more than one count but fewer than ten. This sequence joins TRBV25-1 and TRBJ1-2, with unresolved D. The CDR3 has 11 amino acids. Trimming cost V 8 bases and J 4 bases, with 8 bases left between them. Germline V lookup: CDR1 MGHDK, CDR2 SYGVNS. The CDR3 protein is CASFYLYGYTF. DNA for the CDR3: TGTGCCAGCTTTTATCTCTATGGCTACACCTTC.

This rearrangement joins TRBV27 to TRBJ1-6; possibly TRBD1 for D (5 bases). The germline V gene has CDR1 MNHEY and CDR2 SMNVEV (reference sequence). The CDR3 loop spans 16 amino acids. The germline V and J ends were trimmed by 5 bases and 7 bases, with 18 bases remaining between them. The CDR3, as DNA: TGTGCCAGCAGTCCTCTCCCTCATCGGGGGAATTCACCCCTCCACTTT. Protein: CASSPLPHRGNSPLHF.

The genes are TRBV20-1 and TRBJ2-1, with D uncertain. This CDR3 region has 10 residues. Germline V gene sequence: CDR1 DFQATT, CDR2 SNEGSKA (reference sequence). Trimming removed 5 bases at V and 4 bases at J, with 3 bases between. The CDR3: CSALYNEQFF. CDR3 DNA: TGCAGTGCTCTGTACAATGAGCAGTTCTTC.

The table lists this clone with a count of one. The V and J genes are TRBV18 and TRBJ2-1, with TRBD1 as a possible D gene (6 bases). From germline, CDR1 is KGHSH and CDR2 LQKENI. Trimming shortened V by 2 bases and J by 7 bases, and 18 bases separated the two germline ends. The CDR3 runs 16 residues. CDR3 coding DNA: TGTGCCAGCTCACCAACAACAGGGACCTCTCGAAATGAGCAGTTCTTC. Protein: CASSPTTGTSRNEQFF.

This chain joins TRBV29-1 and TRBJ2-4; weak D call: TRBD2 (5 bases). The germline V and J ends were trimmed by 2 bases and 7 bases, with 9 bases remaining between them. Germline V gives CDR1 SQVTM, CDR2 ANQGSEA. The CDR3 loop spans 12 amino acids. CDR3 nucleotide sequence: TGCAGCGTTGAACGGGGTACGAACATTCAGTACTTC. Amino acid sequence: CSVERGTNIQYF.

This clone showed up just a few times. This chain links TRBV10-3 with TRBJ2-7, with D perhaps matching TRBD1 (6 bases). The V and J ends lost 8 bases and 2 bases respectively, with 13 bases between them. Germline CDR1 ENHRY, CDR2 SYGVKD. The CDR3 sequence is 13 residues long. The CDR3 sequence: CAIGTGNPYEQYF. In nucleotides, the CDR3 is TGTGCCATCGGCACAGGGAACCCCTACGAGCAGTACTTC.

This sequence joins TRBV7-2 and TRBJ2-1, with 8 bases aligning to TRBD1. Germline CDR1 reads SGHTA; CDR2 reads FQGNSA. CDR3 length equals 15 residues. Trimming removed 1 base from V and 7 bases from J; junction bases left unmatched: 6. The CDR3 DNA reads as TGTGCCAGCAGCTTAGTCAGGGGGCATAGGAATGAGCAGTTCTTC. It encodes CASSLVRGHRNEQFF.